Detailed here is one T cell receptor beta chain. The CDR3 loop spans 12 amino acids. Germline trimming cut 6 bases from V and 4 bases from J; bases unmatched to any gene: 2. In germline, CDR1 is GTSNPN, CDR2 SVGIG (reference sequence). This entry comes from a study of blood T cell repertoires in COVID-19. Only in-frame clones appear in the TCRdb table, and some are missing; sequencing was by immunoSEQ multiplex PCR. Counted here are about 210,000 clones, almost 85% occurring once; the ten biggest clones make up under 2.5%. Sequenced sample: peripheral blood. The receptor's source is a woman in her sixties or seventies with COVID-19, enrolled during active disease. The chain couples TRBV30 to TRBJ1-5, with TRBD1 matching over 8 bases. The CDR3 loop reads CACGTGNQPQHF. The CDR3 DNA reads as TGTGCCTGCGGGACAGGAAATCAGCCCCAGCATTTT.